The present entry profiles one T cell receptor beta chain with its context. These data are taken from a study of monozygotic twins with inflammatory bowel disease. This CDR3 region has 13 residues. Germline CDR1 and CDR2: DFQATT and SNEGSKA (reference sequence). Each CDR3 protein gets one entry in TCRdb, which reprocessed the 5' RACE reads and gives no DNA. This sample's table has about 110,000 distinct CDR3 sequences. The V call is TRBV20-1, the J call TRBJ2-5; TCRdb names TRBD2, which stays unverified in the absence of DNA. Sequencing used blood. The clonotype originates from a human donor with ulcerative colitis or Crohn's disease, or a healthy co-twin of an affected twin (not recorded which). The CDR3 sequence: CSATGLARETQYF.